The clone carrying this T cell receptor beta chain has more than one count but fewer than ten. The data were taken from a study of blood T cell repertoires in COVID-19. Repertoires were generated with immunoSEQ multiplex PCR, while TCRdb's copy carries only in-frame clones and drops some. This table has roughly 280,000 clones, around nine tenths appearing once. Individuals drawn from approximately 22 US areas were roughly 18 to 95 years old. Grouping used clinical history reported by participants in a survey and questionnaire. Each recovered donor of Cohort 3 presented with two negative PCRs, clearance, or symptom resolution. The origin of this receptor is a woman between 55 and 75 years old who had recovered from COVID-19. The material sequenced was PBMCs or T cells enriched from blood (not recorded which).

In nucleotides, the CDR3 is TGTGCCAGCAGTCCTAGATACAGGGAAAAGTACTTC. This encodes CASSPRYREKYF. This rearrangement joins TRBV28 to TRBJ2-7, with D maybe TRBD1 (6 bases). Germline values: CDR1 MDHEN, CDR2 SYDVKM. CDR3 size: 12 residues. With 5 bases removed from V and 11 bases from J, the gap between germline ends came to 16 bases.